What follows are 27 T cell receptor beta chains derived from one specimen sequenced in a study of PD-1 blockade in classical Hodgkin lymphoma (dated by TCRdb to about 2020). This specimen's time point label, per the study, means: cycle 4 day 1 (C4D1), after less than 7 weeks of nivolumab. Relapse after autologous stem cell transplantation had occurred in all trial patients, and cohorts A, B and C were distinguished by prior brentuximab vedotin exposure. The library was prepared using the immunoSEQ multiplex PCR assay. TCRdb provides this immuneACCESS table in a form limited to in-frame rearrangements. Some clones are lacking; in checked studies, under half of them reflect an unresolved V gene, and why the rest are absent is not known. This sample holds 40,000 to 55,000 clones; about 77% were observed only once. Clones ranked in the top ten supply over 35% of the sample. Sequenced material: peripheral blood mononuclear cells (PBMCs), taken before the fourth cycle of nivolumab. These receptors were collected from a human donor with classical Hodgkin lymphoma.

The genes are TRBV5-1 and TRBJ2-2; weak D call: TRBD1 (5 bases). Looked up from germline, CDR1 is SGHRS and CDR2 is YFSETQ. CDR3 size: 13 residues. Trimming took 0 bases from V and 5 from J, leaving 5 bases between them. The CDR3 sequence: CASSLGQTGELFF. The CDR3 DNA follows: TGCGCCAGCAGCTTGGGACAGACCGGGGAGCTGTTTTTT.

The chain uses TRBV7-2 and TRBJ2-1; no definite D call. The CDR3 totals 16 residues. CDR1 is SGHTA and CDR2 is FQGNSA in the germline V gene. The V end lost 0 bases, the J end lost 0 bases, and 9 bases lay between the germline ends. The CDR3 sequence: CASSLASSGSYNEQFF. CDR3 DNA: TGTGCCAGCAGCTTAGCTAGTTCTGGCTCCTACAATGAGCAGTTCTTC.

This clone was detected only a few times. The chain joins TRBV14 to TRBJ1-2; possible D gene TRBD1, 5 bases. There are 16 residues in the CDR3. Germline CDR1 reads SGHDN; CDR2 reads FVKESK. The V gene lost 4 bases and the J gene lost 6 bases, with 21 bases spanning the gap. The CDR3 region is CASSLGYSREEDGYTF. CDR3 coding DNA: TGTGCCAGCAGCCTTGGATATAGCAGGGAGGAGGATGGCTACACCTTC.

The rearrangement uses TRBV18 and TRBJ1-2; weak D call: TRBD1 (6 bases). Trimming left V 3 bases short and J 4 bases short, with 15 bases between. Germline CDR1 KGHSH, CDR2 LQKENI. CDR3 length: 15 residues. CDR3 sequence reads: CASSPAPGDSYGYTF. CDR3 coding DNA: TGTGCCAGCTCACCTGCCCCAGGGGATTCCTATGGCTACACCTTC.

This chain connects TRBV6-6 to TRBJ1-4; a weak D match, TRBD1 (6 bases). Trimming cost V 7 bases and J 8 bases, with 17 bases left between them. Germline V lookup: CDR1 MNHNY, CDR2 SVGAGI (reference sequence). The CDR3 is 14 residues long. The CDR3: CASTQGGMREKLFF. The CDR3 bases are TGTGCCAGCACCCAAGGGGGGATGCGCGAAAAACTGTTTTTT.

V and J are TRBV28 and TRBJ2-3; 14 bases line up with TRBD2. The CDR3 spans 15 residues. Germline-derived CDR1 and CDR2 are MDHEN and SYDVKM. Trimming at V came to 3 bases and at J to 4 bases, leaving 0 bases not matched to a gene. The CDR3 sequence: CASSLGLAGADTQYF. CDR3 DNA sequence: TGTGCCAGCAGTTTGGGACTAGCGGGGGCAGATACGCAGTATTTT.

This rearrangement joins TRBV30 to TRBJ1-5, with 8 positions matching TRBD1. V gave up 2 bases and J gave up 7 bases; unmatched junction bases: 4. The CDR3 contains 13 residues. Looked up from germline, CDR1 is GTSNPN and CDR2 is SVGIG (reference sequence). The CDR3 DNA reads TGTGCCTGGAGTCGACAGGGGAGGCAGCCCCAGCATTTT. This codes for CAWSRQGRQPQHF.

The V gene is TRBV19, the J gene TRBJ2-1, with a possible D match to TRBD1 (5 bases). The length of the CDR3 is 13 residues. In germline, CDR1 is LNHDA, CDR2 SQIVND (reference sequence). Trimming stripped 1 base from V and 9 bases from J, with 10 bases between. CDR3 sequence reads: CASSIARTSEQFF. DNA for the CDR3: TGTGCCAGTAGTATAGCCCGGACAAGTGAGCAGTTCTTC.

V is TRBV2 and J is TRBJ1-4; TRBD1 matches at 7 bases. This CDR3 has 14 residues. V dropped 4 bases and J dropped 7; count of bases not matched to a gene: 6. The germline V gene has CDR1 SNHLY and CDR2 FYNNEI. CDR3 region: CASSGPGGGEKLFF. Written as DNA, the CDR3 is TGTGCCAGCAGTGGGCCAGGGGGAGGTGAAAAACTGTTTTTT.

The chain joins TRBV5-1 to TRBJ2-7; either TRBD1 or TRBD2 may supply D (5 bases each). This CDR3 is built from 15 residues. Germline CDR1 reads SGHRS; CDR2 reads YFSETQ. V was pared by 4 bases and J by 7 bases, with 21 bases between. CDR3 nucleotides: TGCGCCAGCAGCCCTTCGGGACGCTCCTCGGGGGAGCAGTACTTC. This gives the protein CASSPSGRSSGEQYF.

DNA for the CDR3: TGTGCCAGCTCACGAGGGATCGAGCAGTACTTC. Its protein is CASSRGIEQYF. This chain uses TRBV18 with TRBJ2-7; the D gene is possibly TRBD2 (5 bases). This CDR3 has 11 residues. V gave up 4 bases and J gave up 6 bases, with 7 bases separating them. Per germline, CDR1 KGHSH and CDR2 LQKENI.

This CDR3 reads CASSEQPYGYTF. As DNA, the CDR3 is TGTGCCAGCAGTGAACAGCCCTATGGCTACACCTTC. This chain connects TRBV2 to TRBJ1-2; no reliable D call. CDR3 length equals 12 residues. V lost 2 bases and J lost 4, with 5 bases in between. Germline CDR1 and CDR2: SNHLY and FYNNEI.

The chain recombines TRBV5-1 with TRBJ2-1, with D perhaps being TRBD1 or TRBD2 (5 bases each). This CDR3 comprises 15 residues. Trimming left V 7 bases short and J 0 bases short, with 14 bases between. Per the germline V gene, CDR1 is SGHRS and CDR2 is YFSETQ. The CDR3 protein is CASRSEGSSYNEQFF. The CDR3 DNA is TGCGCCAGCCGTAGCGAGGGGAGCTCCTACAATGAGCAGTTCTTC.

V and J are TRBV5-1 and TRBJ2-7, with 11 bases lining up with TRBD1. Germline V gene lookup returns CDR1 SGHRS and CDR2 YFSETQ. V was pared by 3 bases and J by 4 bases, with 3 bases of the junction left unmatched. This CDR3 comprises 14 residues. The CDR3 sequence: CASSWGQGGYEQYF. In DNA form, the CDR3 reads TGCGCCAGCAGCTGGGGACAGGGGGGTTACGAGCAGTACTTC.

This chain joins TRBV4-3 and TRBJ1-1, with TRBD1 matching over 8 bases. V shed 0 bases and J 8 bases; nucleotides not matched to a gene: 5. CDR1 and CDR2 from the germline V gene are LGHNA and YSLEER. CDR3 size: 14 residues. The CDR3 spells CASSQDLRQGEAFF. In DNA form, the CDR3 reads TGCGCCAGCAGCCAAGACCTAAGACAGGGGGAAGCTTTCTTT.

The chain employs TRBV6-6 and TRBJ1-1; D may be TRBD1 (6 bases). Trimming stripped 0 bases from V and 5 bases from J, with 13 bases between. Germline V CDR1 and CDR2: MNHNY, SVGAGI (reference sequence). The CDR3 covers 15 residues. The CDR3 is CASSYSSGARTEAFF. As DNA, the CDR3 is TGTGCCAGCAGTTACTCTTCAGGGGCGCGGACTGAAGCTTTCTTT.

V usage is TRBV5-4 and J usage is TRBJ2-3; TRBD1 aligns across 10 bases. The CDR3 contains 18 residues. Germline assignment: CDR1 SGHNT and CDR2 YYREEE (reference sequence). The junction had 16 bases not matched to a gene; V was cut back by 1 base and J by 8 bases. CDR3 bases: TGTGCCAGCAGCTTGTCAAGCCGGGACAGGGGCCTAGAAGGTACGCAGTATTTT. Protein sequence: CASSLSSRDRGLEGTQYF. The entire variable domain, with the rest obtained from reference TRBV5-4 and TRBJ2-3, is as follows: ETGVTQSPTHLIKTRGQQVTLRCSSQSGHNTVSWYQQALGQGPQFIFQYYREEENGRGNFPPRFSGLQFPNYSSELNVNALELDDSALYLCASSLSSRDRGLEGTQYFGPGTRLTVL.

The V call is TRBV4-2, the J call TRBJ1-6; 7 nucleotides line up with TRBD1. J was trimmed by 0 bases and V by 0 bases; bases with no gene match: 11. This CDR3 is built from 20 residues. The germline gives CDR1 LGHNA, CDR2 YNFKEQ. Written as DNA, the CDR3 is TGTGCCAGCAGCCAAGATACGAGACAGGGCAGTAGCTCCTATAATTCACCCCTCCACTTT. Translation: CASSQDTRQGSSSYNSPLHF.

V and J are TRBV11-2 and TRBJ1-2; no clear D. This CDR3 has 12 amino acids. Looked up from germline, CDR1 is SGHAT and CDR2 is FQNNGV. Deletions cut 0 bases from V and 5 bases from J, with 4 bases between. In DNA, the CDR3 is TGTGCCAGCAGCTTAGAGGGTTATGGCTACACCTTC. Encoded protein: CASSLEGYGYTF.

The CDR3, as DNA: TGTGCCAGCAGCCCCCGGACAGGGGACCACGAGCAGTACTTC. Protein product: CASSPRTGDHEQYF. J is TRBJ2-7 and V is TRBV13, with 9 bases identical to TRBD1. With 5 bases clipped from V and 5 bases from J, the junction kept 7 bases outside the gene matches. The CDR3 has 14 amino acids. CDR1 is PRHDT and CDR2 is FYEKMQ in the germline V gene (reference sequence).

The rearrangement links TRBV5-6 to TRBJ1-2; D unresolved. V was clipped by 3 bases and J by 8 bases, with 11 bases between them. The CDR3 consists of 12 residues. Germline V lookup: CDR1 SGHDT, CDR2 YYEEEE. The CDR3 sequence: CASSYFFQGYTF. The CDR3 bases are TGTGCCAGCAGCTACTTTTTTCAGGGCTACACCTTC. Based on the CDR3 plus reference TRBV5-6 and TRBJ1-2, the full variable domain is DAGVTQSPTHLIKTRGQQVTLRCSPKSGHDTVSWYQQALGQGPQFIFQYYEEEERQRGNFPDRFSGHQFPNYSSELNVNALLLGDSALYLCASSYFFQGYTFGSGTRLTVV.

This clone was counted only a few times. The chain recombines TRBV7-3 with TRBJ1-4, with TRBD1 matching 7 bases. The junction had 3 bases not matched to a gene; V was cut back by 5 bases and J by 3 bases. The CDR3 contains 14 residues. Germline V gene sequence: CDR1 SGHTA, CDR2 FQGTGA. CDR3 region: CASSVRGSNEKLFF. DNA for the CDR3: TGTGCCAGCAGCGTCAGGGGGTCTAATGAAAAACTGTTTTTT.

The chain carries TRBV6-5 and TRBJ1-6, with TRBD1 identical over 7 bases. Germline V gene lookup returns CDR1 MNHEY and CDR2 SVGAGI. V lost 5 bases, J lost 10 bases, and 8 bases stayed unmatched. This CDR3 comprises 14 residues. CDR3 in DNA: TGTGCCAGCAGTGACATAGGGGGCGCATCACCCCTCCACTTT. This codes for CASSDIGGASPLHF.

This rearrangement joins TRBV6-5 to TRBJ1-4; D remains ambiguous. The CDR3 extends over 14 amino acids. The germline gives CDR1 MNHEY, CDR2 SVGAGI. V dropped 0 bases and J dropped 8 bases, with 10 bases sitting between them. As DNA, the CDR3 is TGTGCCAGCAGTTACTCGAAATCCCCCGAAAAACTGTTTTTT. It is translated as CASSYSKSPEKLFF.

The gene calls are TRBV27 and TRBJ1-5; TRBD1 is a possible D gene (5 bases). V was trimmed by 3 bases and J by 2 bases, leaving 8 bases between them. This CDR3 comprises 14 residues. Germline-derived CDR1 and CDR2 are MNHEY and SMNVEV (reference sequence). The CDR3 DNA reads TGTGCCAGCAGTTTCGTAGGGGGCAATCAGCCCCAGCATTTT. Encoded protein: CASSFVGGNQPQHF.

The rearrangement links TRBV6-6 to TRBJ2-7; 7 bases are a match to TRBD2. The CDR3 extends over 11 amino acids. Germline CDR1 is MNHNY and CDR2 is SVGAGI (reference sequence). The V and J ends lost 6 bases and 6 bases, in that order; junction bases with no gene match: 2. CDR3 nucleotides: TGTGCCAGCAGCTCGGGAGGCGAGCAGTACTTC. It codes for CASSSGGEQYF.

This clone showed up just a few times. V and J are TRBV5-4 and TRBJ2-3, with D tentatively TRBD1 (6 bases). CDR3 length equals 17 residues. In germline, CDR1 is SGHNT, CDR2 YYREEE (reference sequence). The germline V and J ends were trimmed by 6 bases and 1 base, with 21 bases remaining between them. CDR3 in DNA: TGTGCCAGCACCATCCGGACAGCGGTCAAACGCACAGATACGCAGTATTTT. Translated: CASTIRTAVKRTDTQYF.